This record looks at one T cell receptor (beta chain) sequence and its context. Its antigen is unknown. V was cut by 0 bases and J by 0 bases, with 7 bases left in between. Germline loops: CDR1 SGHVS, CDR2 FNYEAQ. This CDR3 region has 15 residues. These data originate in a study of cytomegalovirus exposure and HLA in healthy donors. Study-wide results and caveats: A prior analysis recorded that most TCR beta V segments were productive about 90% or about 30% of the time. Among the CMV-associated chains, three were confirmed in vitro as specific for CMV antigens. Altogether, 160 or so TCR beta chains were recorded as cytomegalovirus-associated. CMV serostatus stood as the only immune exposure information on hand.

Primers included in the PCR were 60 Vbeta and 13 Jbeta primers. Only in-frame clones appear in the TCRdb table, and some are missing; sequencing was by immunoSEQ multiplex PCR. The repertoire holds around 150,000 clones, with around 80% as singletons. The clonotype originates from a male donor in good health and CMV-seropositive. The chain couples TRBV7-6 to TRBJ2-3, with a weak D call TRBD1 (5 bases). Sequenced sample: PBMCs. The CDR3 loop is CASSLAGPSTDTQYF. CDR3 sequence (DNA): TGTGCCAGCAGCTTAGCGGGGCCTAGCACAGATACGCAGTATTTT. Using reference TRBV7-6 and TRBJ2-3 for the parts outside the CDR3, the full variable domain is GAGVSQSPRYKVTKRGQDVALRCDPISGHVSLYWYRQALGQGPEFLTYFNYEAQQDKSGLPNDRFSAERPEGSISTLTIQRTEQRDSAMYRCASSLAGPSTDTQYFGPGTRLTVL.